These T cell receptor beta chains were read from a single sample in a study of control samples from healthy donors and cancer patients. TCRdb's copy holds only in-frame clones and misses some; the assay was immunoSEQ multiplex PCR. The repertoire holds some 210,000 clones, with around 93% as singletons. The material sequenced was blood. Source of these receptors: a man between 25 and 39 years old in good health. Each CDR3 is given with its conserved first and last residue. The order of the fields is V gene, J gene, clone size, D gene, CDR3 protein, CDR3 DNA. The D gene is left open where the match is weak. Clone size, where shown, is once, few, many, or a class for clones that have expanded.

TRBV27	TRBJ1-1	.	TRBD1	CASSQSPGTGTMNTEAFF	TGTGCCAGCAGTCAAAGTCCCGGGACAGGGACAATGAACACTGAAGCTTTCTTT
TRBV20-1	TRBJ1-5	.	.	CSASLPAAGGNQPQHF	TGCAGTGCTAGTCTCCCGGCGGCTGGAGGCAATCAGCCCCAGCATTTT
TRBV5-1	TRBJ2-2	.	.	CASSLVGGTDLTGELFF	TGCGCCAGCAGCTTGGTTGGCGGGACAGATCTCACCGGGGAGCTGTTTTTT
TRBV7-2	TRBJ1-1	once	.	CASSIQENTEAFF	TGTGCCAGCAGCATTCAGGAGAACACTGAAGCTTTCTTT
TRBV5-5	TRBJ2-1	once	TRBD1	CASSFAVTPGGLSYNEQFF	TGTGCCAGCAGCTTCGCCGTAACTCCAGGGGGTCTATCCTACAATGAGCAGTTCTTC
TRBV4-1	TRBJ1-5	few	.	CASSQEGVGGSGQPQHF	TGCGCCAGCAGCCAAGAGGGAGTGGGGGGTTCAGGCCAGCCCCAGCATTTT
TRBV23-1	TRBJ2-3	.	TRBD1	CASRESGTGFTDTQYF	TGCGCCAGCAGAGAATCCGGGACAGGATTCACAGATACGCAGTATTTT
TRBV6-6	TRBJ1-6	.	.	CASSPGRGFFSPLHF	TGTGCCAGCAGTCCCGGTCGGGGTTTCTTTTCACCCCTCCACTTT
TRBV7-9	TRBJ2-7	.	.	CASSLDGSWGLQYF	TGTGCCAGCAGCTTAGATGGCAGCTGGGGCCTTCAGTACTTC
TRBV20-1	TRBJ1-2	.	.	CSPLYGYTF	TGCAGTCCCTTGTATGGCTACACCTTC
TRBV9	TRBJ2-3	.	.	CASSRSLATDTQYF	TGTGCCAGCAGCCGATCTCTGGCGACAGATACGCAGTATTTT
TRBV6-6	TRBJ2-6	.	.	CASSRQLLVSGANVLTF	TGTGCCAGCAGCCGACAGCTGCTTGTTTCTGGGGCCAACGTCCTGACTTTC
TRBV10-2	TRBJ1-2	.	TRBD1	CASTSRQGAAGYTF	TGCGCCAGCACTTCGAGACAGGGGGCTGCTGGCTACACCTTC
TRBV19	TRBJ2-7	.	.	CASSIAGSSYEQYF	TGTGCCAGTAGTATTGCAGGGAGCTCCTACGAGCAGTACTTC
TRBV7-7	TRBJ2-5	.	.	CASSSNAGAQETQYF	TGTGCCAGCAGCTCGAACGCGGGGGCCCAAGAGACCCAGTACTTC
TRBV19	TRBJ1-6	.	TRBD1	CASSKDRRGFNSPLHF	TGTGCCAGTAGTAAGGACAGGAGGGGTTTTAATTCACCCCTCCACTTT
TRBV9	TRBJ2-2	.	.	CASSGQATEGGGELFF	TGTGCCAGCAGCGGACAGGCCACCGAGGGGGGCGGGGAGCTGTTTTTT
TRBV16	TRBJ2-6	.	.	CASRNGGFGANVLTF	TGTGCCAGCAGAAATGGGGGGTTCGGGGCCAACGTCCTGACTTTC
TRBV6-1	TRBJ2-7	once	.	CASSEVGGEQYF	TGTGCCAGCAGTGAAGTCGGGGGTGAGCAGTACTTC
TRBV4-2	TRBJ1-2	few	TRBD1	CASSPPGTGGDYGYTF	TGTGCCAGCAGCCCCCCCGGGACAGGGGGCGACTATGGCTACACCTTC
TRBV2	TRBJ1-2	few	.	CASRGDGLYGYTF	TGTGCCAGCAGGGGAGACGGGCTGTATGGCTACACCTTC
TRBV5-5	TRBJ1-3	.	.	CASSLAPGGTFEGRRNTIYF	TGTGCCAGCAGCTTGGCCCCTGGGGGGACATTCGAGGGTCGTCGGAACACCATATATTTT
TRBV6-1	TRBJ1-4	.	.	CASSDEGTRKREKLFF	TGTGCCAGCAGTGACGAGGGGACTCGGAAGAGGGAAAAACTGTTTTTT
TRBV3-1/TRBV3-2	TRBJ1-2	.	.	CASSDRRGDYGYTF	TGTGCCAGCAGCGACCGCAGGGGTGACTATGGCTACACCTTC
TRBV5-1	TRBJ2-1	.	.	CASSTGTPIYNEQFF	TGCGCCAGCAGCACCGGGACTCCCATCTACAATGAGCAGTTCTTC
TRBV9	TRBJ2-4	.	TRBD2	CASSVASGGTNGIQYF	TGTGCCAGCAGCGTAGCTAGCGGGGGGACGAATGGCATTCAGTACTTC
TRBV14	TRBJ1-1	.	.	CASSQLGGRRNTEAFF	TGTGCCAGCAGCCAGTTGGGGGGGCGTAGGAACACTGAAGCTTTCTTT
TRBV9	TRBJ1-3	.	.	CASSPRETSGNTIYF	TGTGCCAGCAGCCCCCGAGAGACATCTGGAAACACCATATATTTT
TRBV2	TRBJ2-3	.	.	CASSEGMVGMDTQYF	TGTGCCAGCAGTGAGGGTATGGTAGGTATGGATACGCAGTATTTT
TRBV3-1/TRBV3-2	TRBJ2-3	once	TRBD2	CASSQVSLAGYTDTQYF	TGTGCCAGCAGCCAAGTATCACTAGCGGGGTACACAGATACGCAGTATTTT
TRBV9	TRBJ1-5	.	TRBD1	CASSQTGANNQPQHF	TGTGCCAGCAGCCAAACAGGGGCCAACAATCAGCCCCAGCATTTT
TRBV5-1	TRBJ1-5	.	.	CASSLDPLGGVYSNQPQHF	TGCGCCAGCAGCTTAGACCCCCTGGGCGGGGTTTATAGCAATCAGCCCCAGCATTTT
TRBV30	TRBJ2-2	.	.	CAWRPKDGNTGELFF	TGTGCCTGGAGACCCAAGGACGGCAACACCGGGGAGCTGTTTTTT
TRBV19	TRBJ1-2	.	.	CASSTQGPFKENGYTF	TGTGCCAGTAGTACCCAGGGGCCCTTCAAGGAGAATGGCTACACCTTC
TRBV5-6	TRBJ2-2	once	.	CASSLDGGSTGELFF	TGTGCCAGCAGCTTGGACGGGGGCTCCACCGGGGAGCTGTTTTTT
TRBV5-1	TRBJ2-1	.	.	CASSLPQGGYEQFF	TGCGCCAGCAGCCTTCCACAGGGGGGGTATGAGCAGTTCTTC
TRBV11-2	TRBJ2-3	.	TRBD2	CASSLVAGGPDTQYF	TGTGCCAGCAGCTTAGTGGCGGGGGGGCCAGATACGCAGTATTTT
TRBV5-5	TRBJ1-1	.	TRBD1	CASSLGLWQGVSTEAFF	TGTGCCAGCAGCCTTGGTTTATGGCAGGGGGTGAGCACTGAAGCTTTCTTT
TRBV6-6	TRBJ2-3	few	.	CASTGLGTDTQYF	TGTGCCAGCACGGGTCTAGGCACAGATACGCAGTATTTT
TRBV30	TRBJ2-2	.	.	CAWGQATGELFF	TGTGCCTGGGGACAAGCGACCGGGGAGCTGTTTTTT
TRBV29-1	TRBJ1-1	.	TRBD1	CSVGNQGGANTEAFF	TGCAGTGTTGGAAACCAGGGGGGAGCGAACACTGAAGCTTTCTTT
TRBV7-2	TRBJ1-6	many	.	CASSLEGQLSSYNSPLHF	TGTGCCAGCAGCCTGGAGGGGCAACTTAGCTCCTATAATTCACCCCTCCACTTT
TRBV24-1	TRBJ2-1	.	.	CATSGGRHNEQFF	TGTGCCACCAGTGGGGGCAGACACAATGAGCAGTTCTTC
TRBV7-8	TRBJ2-3	.	TRBD1	CASSSTGGWTDTQYF	TGTGCCAGCAGCTCGACAGGGGGTTGGACAGATACGCAGTATTTT
TRBV7-9	TRBJ2-3	.	.	CASSPFNTDTQYF	TGTGCCAGCAGCCCATTTAACACAGATACGCAGTATTTT
TRBV27	TRBJ1-2	.	.	CASSTQGYGYTF	TGTGCCAGCAGTACCCAGGGGTATGGCTACACCTTC
TRBV9	TRBJ2-2	.	TRBD1	CASSEHRQGGDRGAVF	TGTGCCAGCAGCGAACACCGACAGGGCGGAGACCGGGGAGCTGTTTTT
TRBV4-1	TRBJ1-2	.	.	CASSQTRGRGYGYTF	TGCGCCAGCAGCCAGACGCGAGGACGGGGCTATGGCTACACCTTC
TRBV21-1	TRBJ1-1	.	.	CASSRDPHLRGTEAFF	TGTGCCAGCAGCAGAGACCCCCATCTCCGAGGCACTGAAGCTTTCTTT